This is a list of T cell receptor beta chains from one sample in a study of shared clonotypes between healthy human individuals. Clones were sequenced by immunoSEQ multiplex PCR, and TCRdb holds only the in-frame ones, with some missing. Of about 2.1 million clones in the sample, approximately 92% are singletons; the top ten hold around 1.8%. Sequenced sample: naive CD8+ T cells from PBMCs. These receptors were taken from a man between 18 and 29 years old in good health. Some clones in this sample may be carry-over from other donors' samples. Each CDR3 is given with its conserved first and last residue. D genes are given only for firm matches. Only some rows state a clone size, as once, few, many or a class for expanded clones.

V gene,J gene,D gene,clone size,CDR3 DNA,CDR3 protein
TRBV7-9,TRBJ2-5,NA,NA,TGTGCCAGCAGCTTAGTAGGGTCTAATGGGAGAACCCAGTACTTC,CASSLVGSNGRTQYF
TRBV27,TRBJ2-2,NA,few,TGTGCCAGCAGTTGGACCCGTGGGGCGCTGTTTTTT,CASSWTRGALFF
TRBV2,TRBJ2-5,NA,NA,TGTGCCAGCAGTGATCCGGAAAGGGATTTAGGAGAGACCCAGTACTTC,CASSDPERDLGETQYF
TRBV28,TRBJ1-1,NA,NA,TGTGCCAGCAGTTTTGGGGGAACGGGGGCTGAAGCTTTCTTT,CASSFGGTGAEAFF
TRBV2,TRBJ2-1,TRBD2,NA,TGTGCCAGCAGTGAAGTGGGACTATGGGATGAGCAGTTCTTC,CASSEVGLWDEQFF
TRBV5-6,TRBJ2-7,TRBD1,NA,TGTGCCAGCAGCCAAGAAAGGGACAGGGGTTTATACGAGCAGTACTTC,CASSQERDRGLYEQYF
TRBV7-9,TRBJ1-2,NA,NA,TGTGCCAGCAGCCATCCCTTCACCCAGTTCTATGGCTACACCTTC,CASSHPFTQFYGYTF
TRBV7-9,TRBJ2-3,TRBD1,NA,TGTGCCAGCAGCTCCGGACAGGGGGGGGCAGATACGCAGTATTTT,CASSSGQGGADTQYF
TRBV4-2,TRBJ2-3,TRBD2,NA,TGTGCCAGCAGCCAACCCGGGACTAGCGGGAGCACAGATACGCAGTATTTT,CASSQPGTSGSTDTQYF
TRBV9,TRBJ2-3,TRBD1,NA,TGTGCCAGCAGCCCCATCACGGACAGGGCCCGCACAGATACGCAGTATTTT,CASSPITDRARTDTQYF
TRBV4-1,TRBJ1-5,NA,few,TGCGCCAGCAGCCAAGTATCCCTGGTTAGCAATCAGCCCCAGCATTTT,CASSQVSLVSNQPQHF
TRBV9,TRBJ1-4,TRBD1,NA,TGTGCCAGCAGCGCTCAGGGGGCGTCTTATGAAAAACTGTTTTTT,CASSAQGASYEKLFF
TRBV28,TRBJ2-7,NA,once,TGTGCCAGCAGATCCACGCCGGACACCGCCTACGAGCAGTACTTC,CASRSTPDTAYEQYF
TRBV13,TRBJ1-1,TRBD1,NA,TGTGCCAGCAGCTTGGCCGGGACAGGGCTTTCCACTGAAGCTTTCTTT,CASSLAGTGLSTEAFF